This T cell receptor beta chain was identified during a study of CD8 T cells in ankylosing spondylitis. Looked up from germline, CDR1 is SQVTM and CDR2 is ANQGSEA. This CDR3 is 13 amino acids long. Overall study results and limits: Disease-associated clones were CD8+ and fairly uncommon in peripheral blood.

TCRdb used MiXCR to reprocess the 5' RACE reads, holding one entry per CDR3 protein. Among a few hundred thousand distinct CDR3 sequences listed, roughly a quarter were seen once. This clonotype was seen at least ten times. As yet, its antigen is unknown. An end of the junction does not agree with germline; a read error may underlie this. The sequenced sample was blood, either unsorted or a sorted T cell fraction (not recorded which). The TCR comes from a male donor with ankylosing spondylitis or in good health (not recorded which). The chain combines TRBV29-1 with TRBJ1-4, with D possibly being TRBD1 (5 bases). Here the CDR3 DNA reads TGCAGCGTCGAAGGGACCGATAATGAAAAACTGTTTTTT. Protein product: CSVEGTDNEKLFF.